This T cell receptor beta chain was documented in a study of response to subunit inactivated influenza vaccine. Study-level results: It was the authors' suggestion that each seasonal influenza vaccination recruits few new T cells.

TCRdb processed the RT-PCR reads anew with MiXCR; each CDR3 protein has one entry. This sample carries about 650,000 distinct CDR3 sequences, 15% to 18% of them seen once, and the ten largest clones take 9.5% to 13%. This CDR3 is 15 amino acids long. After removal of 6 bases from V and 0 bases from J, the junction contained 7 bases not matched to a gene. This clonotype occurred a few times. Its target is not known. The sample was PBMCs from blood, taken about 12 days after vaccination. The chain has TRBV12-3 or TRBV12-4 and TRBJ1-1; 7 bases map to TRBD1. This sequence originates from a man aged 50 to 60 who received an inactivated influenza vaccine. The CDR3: CASRQGQPMNTEAFF. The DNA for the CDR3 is TGTGCCAGCAGGCAGGGACAGCCCATGAACACTGAAGCTTTCTTT.